This TCR beta chain is from a study of tumor-infiltrating lymphocytes in primary liver carcinoma. Study-level background: Patients underwent surgical resection for primary liver carcinoma. Overall study results and limits: Researchers did not compare CD4+ and CD8+ repertoires, as samples were bulk unsorted.

The CDR3 is 17 amino acids. Germline V gives CDR1 MNHEY, CDR2 SVGAGI. TCR beta cDNA came from roughly 450 ng total RNA, primed with a constant-region primer. Investigators got TCR beta libraries out of three nested multiplex PCR rounds, done with slightly modified ARM-PCR. Both of the initial two PCR rounds ran for about 11 cycles and employed TRBV1-TRBV30 forward primers alongside a C-beta reverse primer. From the multiplex PCR reads, TCRdb called clonotypes with MiXCR, one entry per CDR3 protein. The sample yields almost 200,000 distinct CDR3 sequences, roughly 61% seen once. A word on this clonotype: Its target is unknown. At one end, the junction sequence differs from germline, possibly due to a read error.

Blood RNA was derived from unsorted whole blood, and germline DNA was extracted too. Donors were untreated and chronically infected with HBV. They drew approximately 4.3 milliliters of peripheral blood before surgery. The TCR was taken from a woman aged 60-75 years with primary liver carcinoma and hepatitis B virus infection. The chain carries TRBV6-5 and TRBJ2-1, with 8 bases that match TRBD2. Material: peripheral blood. CDR3 amino acids: CASSYSRLAGGRNEQFF. Written as DNA, the CDR3 is TGTGCCAGCAGCTACTCAAGGTTGGCGGGAGGTCGCAATGAGCAGTTCTTC.